The TCR beta chain under discussion was sequenced for a study of human T cells and chemical hapten exposure. Each CDR3 protein gets one entry after TCRdb re-called the RACE reads with MiXCR. The table records 84,000 or so distinct CDR3 sequences, about 10% of them present only once. Time point in this sample: patch test 2, 6 weeks after DPC sensitization. Treatment described: therapeutic diphenylcyclopropenone sensitization with weekly scalp DPC. In its sample, this clonotype was seen a few times. V lost 3 bases, J lost 5 bases, and 12 bases lay in between. CDR1 is SQVTM, CDR2 ANQGSEA, per germline. This CDR3 spans 13 amino acids.

The specimen comprised whole blood, sampled in connection with sensitization to the hapten diphenylcyclopropenone (DPC). The origin of this receptor is a woman between 25 and 40 years old with alopecia areata. Some clones in this sample may be carry-over from other donors' samples. This chain connects TRBV29-1 to TRBJ2-3; D is possibly TRBD2 (6 bases). The CDR3 nucleotides are TGCAGCGTTGATCAGCGGGCTCTAGATACGCAGTATTTT. It encodes CSVDQRALDTQYF.